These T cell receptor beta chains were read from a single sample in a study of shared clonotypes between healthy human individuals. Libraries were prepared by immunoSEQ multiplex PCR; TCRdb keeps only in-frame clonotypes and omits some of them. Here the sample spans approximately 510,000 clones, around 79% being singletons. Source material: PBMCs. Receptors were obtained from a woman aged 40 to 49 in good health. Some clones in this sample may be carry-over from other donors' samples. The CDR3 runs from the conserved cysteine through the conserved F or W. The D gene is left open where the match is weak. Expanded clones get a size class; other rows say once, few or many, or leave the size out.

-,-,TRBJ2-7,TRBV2,CASTTGVYEQYF,TGTGCCAGCACGACAGGAGTCTACGAGCAGTACTTC
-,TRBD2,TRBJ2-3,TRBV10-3,CAISGGTTSGGTDTQYF,TGTGCCATCAGTGGGGGCACGACTAGCGGGGGCACAGATACGCAGTATTTT
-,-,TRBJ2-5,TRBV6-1,CASKRSGRGGTQYF,TGTGCCAGCAAAAGGTCAGGCCGAGGGGGGACCCAGTACTTC
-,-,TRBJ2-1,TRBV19,CASSIWGQYEQFF,TGTGCCAGTAGTATTTGGGGGCAGTATGAGCAGTTCTTC
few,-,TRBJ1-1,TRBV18,CASSPLVYTEAFF,TGTGCCAGCTCACCCCTCGTTTACACTGAAGCTTTCTTT
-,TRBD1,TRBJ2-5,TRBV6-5,CASSWDRGETQYF,TGTGCCAGCAGTTGGGACAGGGGGGAGACCCAGTACTTC
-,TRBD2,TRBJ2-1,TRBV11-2,CASRQGTSGRAGNNEQFF,TGTGCCAGCAGGCAAGGGACTAGCGGGAGGGCCGGGAACAATGAGCAGTTCTTC
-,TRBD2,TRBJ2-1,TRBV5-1,CASSLRARTSEGEQFF,TGCGCCAGCAGCTTGCGAGCGAGGACTAGCGAGGGTGAGCAGTTCTTC
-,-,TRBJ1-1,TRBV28,CASRLVGQGRTEAFF,TGTGCCAGCAGGCTAGTAGGGCAGGGGAGGACTGAAGCTTTCTTT
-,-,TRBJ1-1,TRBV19,CASSIQGTEAFF,TGTGCCAGTAGCATACAGGGAACTGAAGCTTTCTTT
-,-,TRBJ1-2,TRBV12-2,CASRLRRRRRGHSLGYGYTF,TGTGCAAGTCGCTTACGGAGGCGGAGGCGGGGGCATAGCTTGGGCTATGGCTACACCTTC
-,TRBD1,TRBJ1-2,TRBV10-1,CASSESGQIIYNYGYTF,TGCGCCAGCAGTGAGTCGGGACAGATAATCTATAACTATGGCTACACCTTC
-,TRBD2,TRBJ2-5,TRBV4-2,CASSQDRTSGTPALRETQYF,TGTGCCAGCAGCCAAGATAGGACTAGCGGGACCCCCGCCCTTAGGGAGACCCAGTACTTC
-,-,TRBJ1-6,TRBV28,CASSFGQGVGDSPLHF,TGTGCCAGCAGTTTTGGTCAGGGAGTGGGTGATTCACCCCTCCACTTT
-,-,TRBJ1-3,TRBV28,CASSLWEVTSGNTIYF,TGTGCCAGCAGTTTATGGGAGGTTACCTCTGGAAACACCATATATTTT
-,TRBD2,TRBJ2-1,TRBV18,CASSTVLAGGHNEQFF,TGTGCCAGCTCAACCGTACTAGCGGGAGGGCATAATGAGCAGTTCTTC
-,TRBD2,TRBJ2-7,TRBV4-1,CASSHSLAGAGHEQYF,TGCGCCAGCAGCCATAGCCTAGCGGGAGCTGGCCACGAGCAGTACTTC
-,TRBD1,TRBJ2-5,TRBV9,CASSFRTGQETQYF,TGTGCCAGCAGCTTCAGGACAGGTCAAGAGACCCAGTACTTC
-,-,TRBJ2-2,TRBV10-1,CASSGQRNTGELFF,TGCGCCAGCAGCGGCCAGCGTAACACCGGGGAGCTGTTTTTT
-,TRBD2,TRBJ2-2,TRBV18,CASSRTSGHTGELFF,TGTGCCAGCTCACGGACTAGTGGGCACACCGGGGAGCTGTTTTTT
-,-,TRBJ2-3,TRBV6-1,CASSEARQWGTDTQYF,TGTGCCAGCAGTGAAGCCCGACAGTGGGGCACAGATACGCAGTATTTT
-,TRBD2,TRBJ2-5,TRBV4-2,CASSQVRVAGETQYF,TGTGCCAGCAGCCAAGTCCGAGTAGCGGGAGAGACCCAGTACTTC
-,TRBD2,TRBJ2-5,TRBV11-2,CASSPQLAVQETQYF,TGTGCCAGCAGCCCCCAACTAGCGGTCCAAGAGACCCAGTACTTC
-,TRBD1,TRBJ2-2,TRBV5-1,CASRGQGFKTGELFF,TGCGCCAGCAGGGGACAGGGGTTCAAGACCGGGGAGCTGTTTTTT
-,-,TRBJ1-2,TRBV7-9,CASSATGFAGYGYTF,TGTGCCAGCAGCGCTACAGGATTCGCCGGGTATGGCTACACCTTC
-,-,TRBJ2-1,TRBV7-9,CASSLGLQINEQFF,TGTGCCAGCAGCTTAGGGTTGCAGATCAATGAGCAGTTCTTC
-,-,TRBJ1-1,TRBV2,CASSEYRTEAFF,TGTGCCAGCAGTGAATACCGCACTGAAGCTTTCTTT
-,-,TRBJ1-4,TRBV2,CATGFGTNEKLFF,TGTGCCACCGGGTTTGGAACTAATGAAAAACTGTTTTTT
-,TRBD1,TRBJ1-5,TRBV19,CASSTPRTGFNQPQHF,TGTGCCAGTAGTACGCCTCGGACAGGGTTCAATCAGCCCCAGCATTTT
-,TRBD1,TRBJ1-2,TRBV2,CASRAPGQIYGYTF,TGTGCCAGCAGGGCCCCGGGACAGATCTATGGCTACACCTTC
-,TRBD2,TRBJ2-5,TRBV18,CASSRMGLAAQETQYF,TGTGCCAGCTCACGCATGGGACTAGCGGCCCAAGAGACCCAGTACTTC
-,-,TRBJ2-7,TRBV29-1,CSVELDRTYEQYF,TGCAGCGTTGAGCTGGACAGAACCTACGAGCAGTACTTC
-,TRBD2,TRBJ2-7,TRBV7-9,CASSLTSSGTYEQYF,TGTGCCAGCAGCTTAACGTCTAGCGGGACCTACGAGCAGTACTTC
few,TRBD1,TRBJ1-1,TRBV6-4,CASSDSAGGTEAFF,TGTGCCAGCAGTGACTCGGCAGGGGGCACTGAAGCTTTCTTT
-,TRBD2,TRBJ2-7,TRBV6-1,CASRGTSSYEQYF,TGTGCCAGCAGGGGGACTAGCTCCTACGAGCAGTACTTC
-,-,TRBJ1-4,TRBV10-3,CAISWAPGEKLFF,TGTGCCATCTCCTGGGCGCCTGGGGAAAAACTGTTTTTT
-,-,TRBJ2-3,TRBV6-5,CASTGGSGTDTQYF,TGTGCCAGCACTGGAGGGAGTGGTACAGATACGCAGTATTTT
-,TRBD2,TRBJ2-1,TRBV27,CASSKPAGLYNEQFF,TGTGCCAGCAGCAAGCCAGCGGGATTATACAATGAGCAGTTCTTC
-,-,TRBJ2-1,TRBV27,CASSFRRTYNEQFF,TGTGCCAGCAGTTTTAGAAGGACCTACAATGAGCAGTTCTTC
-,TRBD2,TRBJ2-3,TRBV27,CASRGLAGGTDTQYF,TGTGCCAGCAGGGGACTAGCGGGAGGTACAGATACGCAGTATTTT
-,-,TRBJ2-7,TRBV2,CASSDQGSGYEQYF,TGTGCCAGCAGTGATCAGGGGTCGGGGTACGAGCAGTACTTC
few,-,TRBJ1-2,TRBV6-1,CASSEVTNYGYTF,TGTGCCAGCAGTGAAGTAACCAACTATGGCTACACCTTC
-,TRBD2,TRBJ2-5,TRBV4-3,CASSQGGRAGETQYF,TGCGCCAGCAGCCAAGGCGGGAGGGCGGGGGAGACCCAGTACTTC
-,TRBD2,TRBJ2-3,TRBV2,CASSEYAWGLAPVDTQYF,TGTGCCAGCAGTGAATATGCTTGGGGACTAGCGCCCGTTGATACGCAGTATTTT
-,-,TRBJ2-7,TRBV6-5,CASSLTDNSYEQYF,TGTGCCAGCAGCCTTACAGATAACTCCTACGAGCAGTACTTC
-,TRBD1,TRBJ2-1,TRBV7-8,CASYRTRTGSYNEQFF,TGTGCCAGCTATAGAACCCGGACAGGCTCCTACAATGAGCAGTTCTTC
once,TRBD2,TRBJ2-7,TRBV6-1,CASTGTSETYEQYF,TGTGCCAGCACCGGGACTAGCGAAACCTACGAGCAGTACTTC
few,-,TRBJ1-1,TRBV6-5,CASSYSTGYGTEAFF,TGTGCCAGCAGTTACTCGACAGGTTATGGCACTGAAGCTTTCTTT
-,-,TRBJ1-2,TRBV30,CAWSVQQYGYTF,TGTGCCTGGAGTGTTCAACAGTATGGCTACACCTTC
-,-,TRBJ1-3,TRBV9,CASSVTGPGNTIYF,TGTGCCAGCAGCGTTACAGGGCCTGGAAACACCATATATTTT
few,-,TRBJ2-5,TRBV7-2,CASSPRAGETQYF,TGTGCCAGCAGCCCCCGAGCTGGAGAGACCCAGTACTTC
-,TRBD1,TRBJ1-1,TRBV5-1,CASSADRQNTEAFF,TGCGCCAGCAGCGCGGACAGGCAGAACACTGAAGCTTTCTTT
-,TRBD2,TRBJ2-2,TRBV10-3,CAISISGRGDTGELFF,TGTGCCATCAGCATAAGCGGGAGGGGGGACACCGGGGAGCTGTTTTTT
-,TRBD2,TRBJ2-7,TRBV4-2,CASSQIGGEQVEQYF,TGTGCCAGCAGCCAAATTGGGGGGGAGCAGGTGGAGCAGTACTTC
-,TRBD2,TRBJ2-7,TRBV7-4,CASSLKRGEAYEQYF,TGTGCCAGCAGCTTGAAGCGGGGCGAGGCCTACGAGCAGTACTTC
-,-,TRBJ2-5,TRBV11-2,CASSLAGERETQYF,TGTGCCAGCAGCTTAGCCGGGGAGAGGGAGACCCAGTACTTC
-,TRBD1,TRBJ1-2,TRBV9,CASSVEDRVQGYTF,TGTGCCAGCAGCGTAGAGGACAGGGTTCAAGGCTACACCTTC
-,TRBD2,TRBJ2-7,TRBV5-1,CASSNLAGAGYEQYF,TGCGCCAGCAGCAACCTAGCGGGAGCGGGCTACGAGCAGTACTTC
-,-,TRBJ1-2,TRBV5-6,CASSLAGRLYGYTF,TGTGCCAGCAGCTTGGCGGGCAGGTTATATGGCTACACCTTC
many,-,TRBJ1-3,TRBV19,CASSFPGADTIYF,TGTGCCAGTAGCTTCCCAGGGGCTGACACCATATATTTT